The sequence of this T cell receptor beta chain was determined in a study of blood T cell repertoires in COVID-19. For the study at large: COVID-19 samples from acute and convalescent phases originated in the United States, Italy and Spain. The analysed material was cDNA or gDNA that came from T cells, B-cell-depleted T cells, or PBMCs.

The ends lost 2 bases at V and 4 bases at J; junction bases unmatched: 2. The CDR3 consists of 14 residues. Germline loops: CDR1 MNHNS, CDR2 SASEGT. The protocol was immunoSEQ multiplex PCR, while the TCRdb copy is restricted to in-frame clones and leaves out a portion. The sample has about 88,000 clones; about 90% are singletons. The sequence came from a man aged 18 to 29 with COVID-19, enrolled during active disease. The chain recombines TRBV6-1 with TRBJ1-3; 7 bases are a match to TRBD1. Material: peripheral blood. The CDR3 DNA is TGTGCCAGCAGTGAACAGGGGGGCGGAAACACCATATATTTT. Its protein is CASSEQGGGNTIYF.